The entry that follows covers one T cell receptor beta chain sequence. This entry is derived from a study of blood T cell repertoires in COVID-19. Generated by immunoSEQ multiplex PCR, the TCRdb table keeps only in-frame clones and is missing some. The top ten clones hold 10% to 15% of a sample with tens of thousands of clones, under 90% of them seen once. Germline CDR1 SGHRS, CDR2 YFSETQ. CDR3 length equals 19 residues. Losses at the gene ends were 0 bases for V and 0 bases for J; bases not matched to a gene: 7. This sequence was found in a man aged 50 to 60 with COVID-19, enrolled during active disease. Sequenced material: peripheral blood. The chain combines TRBV5-1 with TRBJ2-2; 11 positions match TRBD1. In DNA form, the CDR3 reads TGCGCCAGCAGCTTGGGGGGCCCGGGACAGGGGGCGAACACCGGGGAGCTGTTTTTT. It yields the protein CASSLGGPGQGANTGELFF.